The clone carrying this T cell receptor beta chain has ten or more counts. Its antigen remains unidentified. Using quantitative 5'-RACE with molecular barcodes, the authors made TCR beta libraries. A single record per CDR3 protein comes from TCRdb applying MiXCR to the 5' RACE reads. The table includes some 130,000 distinct CDR3 sequences, around 6.6% detected once. Germline V gene lookup returns CDR1 SQVTM and CDR2 ANQGSEA. This CDR3 is built from 13 residues. The V and J ends lost 5 bases and 1 base respectively, with 10 bases between them. The data derive from a study of CD8 T cells in ankylosing spondylitis. Study-level findings and limits: Disease-linked clones were reportedly significantly enriched in matched ankylosing spondylitis synovial fluid. In ankylosing spondylitis blood, a motif of roughly 8 highly homologous TCR beta variants appeared characteristic. Past studies reported some motif variants in reactive arthritis synovial fluid and blood.

The chain has TRBV29-1 and TRBJ2-3, with D possibly matching TRBD2 (6 bases). The sequenced sample was blood, either unsorted or a sorted T cell fraction (not recorded which). The receptor comes from a female donor with ankylosing spondylitis or in good health (not recorded which). The CDR3 sequence is CSVLPGGTDTQYF. CDR3 bases: TGCAGCGTTTTGCCGGGGGGCACAGATACGCAGTATTTT.